This TCR beta chain stems from a study of persistence of HIV-infected CD4 T cells. Findings of the study overall: Degenerate expanded CDR3beta sequences were enriched among CMV- and Gag-responding cells.

CDR3 length equals 17 residues. Germline CDR1 is LNHDA and CDR2 is SQIVND (reference sequence). The junction had 15 bases not matched to a gene; V was cut back by 7 bases and J by 6 bases. The libraries were made with immunoSEQ version 4 in survey mode. Genomic DNA was diluted to around 10 ng/uL, up to 1 ug per sample. Sequencing used immunoSEQ multiplex PCR; TCRdb keeps in-frame clones, though not all of them. The profile covers approximately 40,000 clones, with 78% appearing a single time and 14% taken by the ten largest. Notes on this clone: Its specificity is not known.

Cells were stimulated with overlapping HIV-1 Gag 15-mer peptides. Sorted nonresponding memory CD4+ T cells were CD40L-negative, CD69-negative, CD45RO-high. These HIV-1-infected adults initiated suppressive ART in chronic infection. For approximately 17 hours, CD8-depleted PBMCs received anti-CD28/CD49d costimulation, a CD40-blocking antibody and enfuvirtide. The genes are TRBV19 and TRBJ2-2, with 9 nucleotides matching TRBD1. The starting material was CD4+ T cells sorted from PBMCs after roughly 18-hour stimulation, obtained from a patient who received antiretroviral therapy. This TCR derives from an adult man with HIV who was CMV-seropositive. For the CDR3, the DNA is TGTGCCAGTACCGTCCGCGGCGGGACAGGGAAGTCCGGGGAGCTGTTTTTT. This codes for CASTVRGGTGKSGELFF. The whole variable domain, remainder taken from reference TRBV19 and TRBJ2-2, is DGGITQSPKYLFRKEGQNVTLSCEQNLNHDAMYWYRQDPGQGLRLIYYSQIVNDFQKGDIAEGYSVSREKKESFPLTVTSAQKNPTAFYLCASTVRGGTGKSGELFFGEGSRLTVL.